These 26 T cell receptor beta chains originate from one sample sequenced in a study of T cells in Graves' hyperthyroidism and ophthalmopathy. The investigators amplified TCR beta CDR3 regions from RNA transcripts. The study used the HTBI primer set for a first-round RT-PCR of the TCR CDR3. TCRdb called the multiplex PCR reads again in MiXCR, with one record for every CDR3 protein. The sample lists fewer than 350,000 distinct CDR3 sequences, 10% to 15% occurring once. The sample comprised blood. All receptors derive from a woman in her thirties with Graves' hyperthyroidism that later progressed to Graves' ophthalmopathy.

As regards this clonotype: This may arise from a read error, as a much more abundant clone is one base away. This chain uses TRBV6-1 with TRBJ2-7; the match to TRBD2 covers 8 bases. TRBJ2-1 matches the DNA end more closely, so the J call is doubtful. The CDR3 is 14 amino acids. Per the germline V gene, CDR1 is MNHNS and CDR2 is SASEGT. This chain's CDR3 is CASRRTSGTYEQFF. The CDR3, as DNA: TGTGCCAGCAGGCGAACTAGCGGCACCTACGAGCAGTTCTTC.

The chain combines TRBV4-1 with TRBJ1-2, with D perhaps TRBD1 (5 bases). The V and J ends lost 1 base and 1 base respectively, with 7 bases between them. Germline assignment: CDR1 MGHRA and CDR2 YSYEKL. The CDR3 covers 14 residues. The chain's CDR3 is CASSQVGDNYGYTF. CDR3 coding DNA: TGCGCCAGCAGCCAAGTAGGGGATAACTATGGCTACACCTTC.

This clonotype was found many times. The CDR3 loop is CASSLAGTVIQPQHF. The CDR3, as DNA: TGTGCCAGCAGCTTGGCTGGGACAGTCATTCAGCCCCAGCATTTT. The J gene is TRBJ1-5, the V gene TRBV5-8, with 7 bases aligning to TRBD1. The CDR3 has 15 residues. V was clipped by 0 bases and J by 6 bases; unmatched bases: 6. The germline V gene encodes CDR1 SGHTS and CDR2 YDEGEE.

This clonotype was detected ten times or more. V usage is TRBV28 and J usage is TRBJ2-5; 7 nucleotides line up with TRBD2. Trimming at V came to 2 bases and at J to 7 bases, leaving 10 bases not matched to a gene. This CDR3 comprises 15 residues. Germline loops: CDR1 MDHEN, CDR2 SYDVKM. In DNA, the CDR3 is TGTGCCAGCAGTTTAAGCACCGGGGGGTGGTGGACCCAGTACTTC. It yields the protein CASSLSTGGWWTQYF.

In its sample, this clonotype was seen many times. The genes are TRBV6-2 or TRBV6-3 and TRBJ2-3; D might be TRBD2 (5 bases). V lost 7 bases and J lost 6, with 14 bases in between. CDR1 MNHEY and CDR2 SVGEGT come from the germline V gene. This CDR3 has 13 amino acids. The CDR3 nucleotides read TGTGCCAGCAACGACGGGCGAGGGGATACGCAGTATTTT. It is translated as CASNDGRGDTQYF.

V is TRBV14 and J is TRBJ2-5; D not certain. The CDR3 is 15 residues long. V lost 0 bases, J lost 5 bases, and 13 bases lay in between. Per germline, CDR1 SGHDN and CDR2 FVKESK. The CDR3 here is CASSQEFGDAETQYF. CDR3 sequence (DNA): TGTGCCAGCAGCCAAGAATTCGGAGACGCGGAGACCCAGTACTTC.

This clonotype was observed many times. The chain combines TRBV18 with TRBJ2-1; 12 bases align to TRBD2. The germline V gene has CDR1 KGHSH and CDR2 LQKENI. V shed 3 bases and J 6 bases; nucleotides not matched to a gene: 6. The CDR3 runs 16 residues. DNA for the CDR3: TGTGCCAGCTCACCCGCTAGCGGGAGGGTAGGCAATGAGCAGTTCTTC. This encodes CASSPASGRVGNEQFF.

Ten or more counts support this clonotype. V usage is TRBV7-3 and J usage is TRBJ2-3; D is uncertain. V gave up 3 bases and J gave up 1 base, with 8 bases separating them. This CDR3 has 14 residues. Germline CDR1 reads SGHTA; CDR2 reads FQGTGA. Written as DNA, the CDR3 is TGTGCCAGCAGCTTGGGCCTTGGCACAGATACGCAGTATTTT. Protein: CASSLGLGTDTQYF.

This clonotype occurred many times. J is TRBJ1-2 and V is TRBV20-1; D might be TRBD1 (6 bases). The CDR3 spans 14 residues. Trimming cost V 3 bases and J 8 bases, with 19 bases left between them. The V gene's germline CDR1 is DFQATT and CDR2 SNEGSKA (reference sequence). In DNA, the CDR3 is TGCAGTGCTAGTGAGACAGGCAAGCTGGGGGGCTACACCTTC. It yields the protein CSASETGKLGGYTF.

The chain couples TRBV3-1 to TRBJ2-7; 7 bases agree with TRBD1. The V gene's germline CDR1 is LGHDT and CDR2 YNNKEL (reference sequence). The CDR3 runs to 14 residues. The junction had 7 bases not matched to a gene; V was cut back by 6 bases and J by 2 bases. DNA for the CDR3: TGTGCCAGCAGGCAGACAGGGATCCCCTACGAGCAGTACTTC. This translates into CASRQTGIPYEQYF.

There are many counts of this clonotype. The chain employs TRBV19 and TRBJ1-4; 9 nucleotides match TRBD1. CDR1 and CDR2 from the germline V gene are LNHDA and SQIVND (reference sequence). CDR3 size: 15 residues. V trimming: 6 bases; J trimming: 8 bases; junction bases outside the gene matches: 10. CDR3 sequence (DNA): TGTGCCAGTAGCCCAGGACAGGGGAGGACCGAAAAACTGTTTTTT. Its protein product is CASSPGQGRTEKLFF. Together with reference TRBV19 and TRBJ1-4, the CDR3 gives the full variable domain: DGGITQSPKYLFRKEGQNVTLSCEQNLNHDAMYWYRQDPGQGLRLIYYSQIVNDFQKGDIAEGYSVSREKKESFPLTVTSAQKNPTAFYLCASSPGQGRTEKLFFGSGTQLSVL.

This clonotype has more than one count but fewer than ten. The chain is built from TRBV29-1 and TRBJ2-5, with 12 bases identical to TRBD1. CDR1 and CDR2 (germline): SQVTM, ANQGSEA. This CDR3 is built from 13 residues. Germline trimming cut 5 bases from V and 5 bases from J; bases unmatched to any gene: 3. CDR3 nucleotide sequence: TGCAGCGTTCGGGACAGGGGGCACGAGACCCAGTACTTC. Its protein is CSVRDRGHETQYF.

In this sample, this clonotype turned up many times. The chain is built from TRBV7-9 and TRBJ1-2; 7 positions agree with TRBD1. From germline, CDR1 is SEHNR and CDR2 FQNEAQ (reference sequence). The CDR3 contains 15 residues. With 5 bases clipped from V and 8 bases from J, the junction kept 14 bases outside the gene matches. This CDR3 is CASSPETGRSRGYTF. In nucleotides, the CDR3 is TGTGCCAGCAGCCCAGAGACAGGGAGGTCCCGGGGCTACACCTTC.

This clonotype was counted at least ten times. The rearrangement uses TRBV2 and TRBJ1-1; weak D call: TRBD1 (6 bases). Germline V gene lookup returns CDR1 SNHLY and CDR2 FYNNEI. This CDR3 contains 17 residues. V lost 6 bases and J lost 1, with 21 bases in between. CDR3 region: CASRDLLGHYQNTEAFF. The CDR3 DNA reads TGTGCCAGCAGAGACCTTTTGGGACACTATCAGAACACTGAAGCTTTCTTT.

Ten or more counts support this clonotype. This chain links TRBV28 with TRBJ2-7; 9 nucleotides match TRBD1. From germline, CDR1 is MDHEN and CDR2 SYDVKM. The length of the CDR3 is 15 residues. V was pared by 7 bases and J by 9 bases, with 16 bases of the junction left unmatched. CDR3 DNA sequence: TGTGCCAGCACCACTGGACAGGGGCCCTCAAACGGGCAGTACTTC. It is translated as CASTTGQGPSNGQYF.

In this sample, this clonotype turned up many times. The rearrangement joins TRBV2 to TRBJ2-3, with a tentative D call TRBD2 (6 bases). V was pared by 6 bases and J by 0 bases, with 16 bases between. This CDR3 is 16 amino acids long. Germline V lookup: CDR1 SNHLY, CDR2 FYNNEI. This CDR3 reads CASREFSGGSTDTQYF. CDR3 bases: TGTGCCAGCAGGGAGTTTAGCGGAGGTAGCACAGATACGCAGTATTTT.

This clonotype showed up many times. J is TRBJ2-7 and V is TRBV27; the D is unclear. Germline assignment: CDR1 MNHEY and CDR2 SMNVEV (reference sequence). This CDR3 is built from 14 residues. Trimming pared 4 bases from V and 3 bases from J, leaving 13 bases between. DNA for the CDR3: TGTGCCAGCAGTTCGGGCCCAGCTGGCTACGAGCAGTACTTC. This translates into CASSSGPAGYEQYF.

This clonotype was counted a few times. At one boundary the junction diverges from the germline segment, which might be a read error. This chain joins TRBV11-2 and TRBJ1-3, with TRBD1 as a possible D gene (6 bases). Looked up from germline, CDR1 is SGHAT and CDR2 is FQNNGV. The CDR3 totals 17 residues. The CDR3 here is CASSSQTGPYSGNTVYF. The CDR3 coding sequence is TGTGCCAGCAGCTCCCAAACAGGGCCATACTCTGGAAACACCGTATATTTT.

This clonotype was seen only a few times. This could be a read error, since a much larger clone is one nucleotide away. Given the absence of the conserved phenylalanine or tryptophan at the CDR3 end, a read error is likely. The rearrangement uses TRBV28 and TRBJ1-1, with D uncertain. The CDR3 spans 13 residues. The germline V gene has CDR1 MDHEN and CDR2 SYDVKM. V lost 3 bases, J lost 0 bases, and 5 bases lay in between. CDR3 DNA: TGTGCCAGCAGTTTTGTGGTGAACACTGAAGCTTTCTCT. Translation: CASSFVVNTEAFS.

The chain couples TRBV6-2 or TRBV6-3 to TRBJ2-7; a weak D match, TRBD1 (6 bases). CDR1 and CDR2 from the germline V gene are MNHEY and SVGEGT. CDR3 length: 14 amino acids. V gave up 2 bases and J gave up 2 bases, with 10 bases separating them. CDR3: CASSYPDRAYEQYF. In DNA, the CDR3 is TGTGCCAGCAGTTACCCGGACAGAGCCTACGAGCAGTACTTC.

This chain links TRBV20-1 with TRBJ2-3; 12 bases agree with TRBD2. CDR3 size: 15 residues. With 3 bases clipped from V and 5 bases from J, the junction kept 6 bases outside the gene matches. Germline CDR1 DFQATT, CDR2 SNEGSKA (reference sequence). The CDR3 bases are TGCAGTGCTAGTCCTACTAGCGGGGGGATAGATACGCAGTATTTT. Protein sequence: CSASPTSGGIDTQYF.

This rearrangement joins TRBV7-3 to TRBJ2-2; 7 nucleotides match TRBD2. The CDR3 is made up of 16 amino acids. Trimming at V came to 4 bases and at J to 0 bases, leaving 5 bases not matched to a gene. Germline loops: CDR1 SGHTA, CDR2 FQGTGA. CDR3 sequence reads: CASSSPGTTNTGELFF. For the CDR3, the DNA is TGTGCCAGCAGCTCCCCCGGGACTACGAACACCGGGGAGCTGTTTTTT.

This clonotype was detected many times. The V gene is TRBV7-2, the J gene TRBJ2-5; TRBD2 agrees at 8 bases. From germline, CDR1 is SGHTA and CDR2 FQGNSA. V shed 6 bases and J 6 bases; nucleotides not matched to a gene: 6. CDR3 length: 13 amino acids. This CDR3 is CASRPLAEKTQYF. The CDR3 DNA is TGTGCCAGCAGGCCACTAGCGGAGAAGACCCAGTACTTC.

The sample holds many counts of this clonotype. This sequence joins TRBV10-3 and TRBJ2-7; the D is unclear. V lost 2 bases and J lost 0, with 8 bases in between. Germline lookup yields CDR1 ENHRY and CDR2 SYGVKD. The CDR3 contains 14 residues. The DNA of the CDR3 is TGTGCCATCAGTGAGGAGTACGGCTCCTACGAGCAGTACTTC. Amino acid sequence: CAISEEYGSYEQYF.

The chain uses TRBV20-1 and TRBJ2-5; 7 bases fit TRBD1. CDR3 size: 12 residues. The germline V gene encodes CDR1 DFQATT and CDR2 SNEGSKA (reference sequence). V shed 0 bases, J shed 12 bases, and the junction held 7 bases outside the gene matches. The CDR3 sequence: CSARDPGQFKYF. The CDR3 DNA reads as TGCAGTGCTAGAGATCCGGGACAGTTCAAGTACTTC.

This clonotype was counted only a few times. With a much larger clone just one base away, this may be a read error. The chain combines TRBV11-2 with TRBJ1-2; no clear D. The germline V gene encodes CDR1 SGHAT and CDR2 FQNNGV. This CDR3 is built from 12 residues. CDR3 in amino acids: CASSLHLYGCTF. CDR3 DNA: TGTGCCAGCAGCTTACATCTCTATGGCTGCACCTTC.